Included here is one TCR beta chain sequence, with context. The sample is drawn from a study of shared clonotypes between healthy human individuals. The V end lost 0 bases, the J end lost 1 base, and 17 bases lay between the germline ends. CDR1 and CDR2 (germline): SGHDT, YYEEEE. The CDR3 contains 18 residues. For sorted subsets, about 200 ng DNA per replicate equaled about 31,000 T cell genomes. The method was immunoSEQ multiplex PCR; TCRdb's version includes in-frame clones alone and lacks a portion of them. The sample has about 2.4 million clones, 93% seen once. Sequencing was performed on naive CD4+ T cells from PBMCs. The subset is: CD45RA+ positively selected. This sequence joins TRBV5-6 and TRBJ2-1, with D possibly called TRBD1 or TRBD2 (5 bases each). The sequence was collected from a man between 18 and 35 years old in good health. Some clones in this sample may be carry-over from other donors' samples. DNA of the CDR3: TGTGCCAGCAGCTTGGTATCTTCATGGGGGTCTTCCTACAATGAGCAGTTCTTC. This translates into CASSLVSSWGSSYNEQFF.